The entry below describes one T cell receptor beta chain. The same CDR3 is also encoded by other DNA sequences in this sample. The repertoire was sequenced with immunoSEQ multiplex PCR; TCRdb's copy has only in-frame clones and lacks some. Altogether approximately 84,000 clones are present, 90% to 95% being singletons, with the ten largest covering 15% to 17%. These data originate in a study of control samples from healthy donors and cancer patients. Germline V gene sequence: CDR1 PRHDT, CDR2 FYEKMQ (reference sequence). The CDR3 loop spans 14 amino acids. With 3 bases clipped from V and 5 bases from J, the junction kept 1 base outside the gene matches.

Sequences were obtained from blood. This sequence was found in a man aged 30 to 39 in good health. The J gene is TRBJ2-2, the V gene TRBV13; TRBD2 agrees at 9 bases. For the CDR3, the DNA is TGTGCCAGCAGCTTGGCGGGGGGGACCGGGGAGCTGTTTTTT. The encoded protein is CASSLAGGTGELFF.